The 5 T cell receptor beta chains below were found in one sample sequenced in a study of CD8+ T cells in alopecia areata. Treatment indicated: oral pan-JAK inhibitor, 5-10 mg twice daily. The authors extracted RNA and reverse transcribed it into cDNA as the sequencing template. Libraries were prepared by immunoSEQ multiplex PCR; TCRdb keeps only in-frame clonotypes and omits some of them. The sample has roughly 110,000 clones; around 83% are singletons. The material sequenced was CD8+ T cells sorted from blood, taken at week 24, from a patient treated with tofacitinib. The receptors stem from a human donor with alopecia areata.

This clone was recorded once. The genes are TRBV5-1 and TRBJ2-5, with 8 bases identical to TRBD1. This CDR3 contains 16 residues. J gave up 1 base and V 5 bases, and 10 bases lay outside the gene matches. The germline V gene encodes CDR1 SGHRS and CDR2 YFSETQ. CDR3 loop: CASRPLGQALQETQYF. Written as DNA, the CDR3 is TGCGCCAGCAGGCCGCTGGGACAGGCTCTCCAAGAGACCCAGTACTTC.

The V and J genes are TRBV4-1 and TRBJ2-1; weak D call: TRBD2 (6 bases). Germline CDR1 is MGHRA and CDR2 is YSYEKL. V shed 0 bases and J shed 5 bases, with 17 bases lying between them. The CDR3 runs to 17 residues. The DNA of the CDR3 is TGCGCCAGCAGCCAAGAAAGTCGCAGGTGGGGGGACAATGAGCAGTTCTTC. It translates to CASSQESRRWGDNEQFF.

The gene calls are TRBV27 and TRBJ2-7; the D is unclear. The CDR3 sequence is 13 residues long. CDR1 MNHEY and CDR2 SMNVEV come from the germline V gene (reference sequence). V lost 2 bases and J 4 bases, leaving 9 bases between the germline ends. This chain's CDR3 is CASSLQFAYEQYF. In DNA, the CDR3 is TGTGCCAGCAGTTTACAATTCGCATACGAGCAGTACTTC.

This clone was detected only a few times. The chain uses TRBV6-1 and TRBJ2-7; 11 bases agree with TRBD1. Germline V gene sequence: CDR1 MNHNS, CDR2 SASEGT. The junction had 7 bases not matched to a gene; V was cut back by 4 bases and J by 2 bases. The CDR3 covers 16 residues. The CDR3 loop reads CASSALPGQGAYEQYF. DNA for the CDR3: TGTGCCAGCAGTGCATTACCGGGACAGGGGGCCTACGAGCAGTACTTC.

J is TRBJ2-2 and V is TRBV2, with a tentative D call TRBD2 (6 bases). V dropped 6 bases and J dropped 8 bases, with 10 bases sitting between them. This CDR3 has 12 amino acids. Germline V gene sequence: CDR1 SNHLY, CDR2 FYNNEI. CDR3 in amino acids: CASRGGAGELFF. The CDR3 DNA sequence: TGTGCCAGCAGGGGCGGGGCAGGGGAGCTGTTTTTT.